These 13 T cell receptor beta chains were all obtained from the same sample, sequenced in a study of response to subunit inactivated influenza vaccine. MiXCR, run by TCRdb on the RT-PCR reads, gives a single entry per CDR3 protein. The data contain a few hundred thousand distinct CDR3 sequences, approximately 11% of them seen just once; the ten biggest clones take up over 9.5%. The sample consisted of PBMCs from blood, taken more than 35 days after vaccination. These receptors were collected from a man aged 45-60 years who received an inactivated influenza vaccine.

The CDR3 DNA sequence: TGTGCCAGCAGTGAGGGAGGGAGGGGATACGATCAGCCCCAGCATTTT. It yields the protein CASSEGGRGYDQPQHF. The chain joins TRBV25-1 to TRBJ1-5, with D possibly being TRBD1 (5 bases). Germline CDR1 MGHDK, CDR2 SYGVNS. The CDR3 has 16 amino acids. Trimming stripped 3 bases from V and 5 bases from J, with 17 bases between.

This clonotype has a count of ten or more. The rearrangement uses TRBV11-2 and TRBJ2-1, with 9 nucleotides matching TRBD1. CDR1 and CDR2 (germline): SGHAT, FQNNGV. J gave up 0 bases and V 3 bases, and 6 bases lay outside the gene matches. This CDR3 is 17 amino acids long. CDR3: CASSFRGQGSSYNEQFF. CDR3 nucleotide sequence: TGTGCCAGCAGCTTCCGCGGACAGGGGAGCTCCTACAATGAGCAGTTCTTC. Supplemented by reference TRBV11-2 and TRBJ2-1, the full variable domain reads EAGVAQSPRYKIIEKRQSVAFWCNPISGHATLYWYQQILGQGPKLLIQFQNNGVVDDSQLPKDRFSAERLKGVDSTLKIQPAKLEDSAVYLCASSFRGQGSSYNEQFFGPGTRLTVL.

The chain employs TRBV5-1 and TRBJ1-1, with 8 bases that match TRBD1. CDR3 size: 13 residues. With V trimmed by 7 bases and J by 1 base, 3 bases remained unmatched. The germline V gene has CDR1 SGHRS and CDR2 YFSETQ. The CDR3 DNA follows: TGCGCCAGCGGACAGGGACAGAACACTGAAGCTTTCTTT. Residues: CASGQGQNTEAFF.

The CDR3, as DNA: TGTGCCAGCAGTGAAGTGGTTACAGGATCGGCCTACTTGCAGTACTTC. This encodes CASSEVVTGSAYLQYF. V usage is TRBV6-1 and J usage is TRBJ2-7, with a tentative D call TRBD1 (5 bases). V dropped 1 base and J dropped 9 bases, with 22 bases sitting between them. The CDR3 has 16 residues. The germline gives CDR1 MNHNS, CDR2 SASEGT.

This clonotype was seen repeatedly, ten times or more. This sequence joins TRBV12-3 or TRBV12-4 and TRBJ1-4; the D is unclear. V was cut by 5 bases and J by 3 bases, with 10 bases left in between. The CDR3 is 14 residues long. CDR3 DNA sequence: TGTGCCAGCAGTCCGGGGAGGGCTAATGAAAAACTGTTTTTT. This codes for CASSPGRANEKLFF.

This clonotype occurred many times. The chain has TRBV20-1 and TRBJ2-1, with 8 bases identical to TRBD2. CDR3 length equals 17 residues. Looked up from germline, CDR1 is DFQATT and CDR2 is SNEGSKA (reference sequence). After removal of 0 bases from V and 4 bases from J, the junction contained 11 bases not matched to a gene. For the CDR3, the DNA is TGCAGTGCTAGAGAGCGATGGAGCGGGAGTCGGTACAATGAGCAGTTCTTC. This encodes CSARERWSGSRYNEQFF.

The rearrangement joins TRBV28 to TRBJ2-1; D gene unclear. The CDR3 contains 12 residues. Germline CDR1 reads MDHEN; CDR2 reads SYDVKM. Trimming cost V 5 bases and J 12 bases, with 14 bases left between them. CDR3 residues: CASSIPQGWQFF. As DNA, the CDR3 is TGTGCCAGCAGTATCCCACAAGGGTGGCAGTTCTTC. Complete variable domain (other parts from reference TRBV28 and TRBJ2-1): DVKVTQSSRYLVKRTGEKVFLECVQDMDHENMFWYRQDPGLGLRLIYFSYDVKMKEKGDIPEGYSVSREKKERFSLILESASTNQTSMYLCASSIPQGWQFFGPGTRLTVL.

This clonotype was counted a few times. The chain combines TRBV9 with TRBJ2-2; D is perhaps TRBD1 or TRBD2 (5 bases each). CDR1 is SGDLS, CDR2 YYNGEE, per germline. The CDR3 length is 16 residues. V was cut by 0 bases and J by 7 bases, with 16 bases left in between. The CDR3 DNA follows: TGTGCCAGCAGCGTAGTGGGACGGCCGGGCCTCGGGGAGCTGTTTTTT. The encoded protein is CASSVVGRPGLGELFF.

This clonotype was seen repeatedly, ten times or more. The J gene is TRBJ1-5, the V gene TRBV27, with 9 bases matching TRBD1. The length of the CDR3 is 16 residues. Germline V lookup: CDR1 MNHEY, CDR2 SMNVEV (reference sequence). The V gene end was trimmed by 3 bases and the J gene end by 3 bases; junction bases not matched to a gene: 6. The CDR3 sequence: CASSLTTGGNNQPQHF. The CDR3 nucleotides read TGTGCCAGCAGTTTGACGACAGGGGGGAACAATCAGCCCCAGCATTTT.

V and J are TRBV12-3 or TRBV12-4 and TRBJ2-5; unclear D gene. The CDR3 spans 12 residues. V was shortened by 5 bases and J by 9 bases, with 13 bases between the two germline ends. Written as DNA, the CDR3 is TGTGCCAGCAGTCCTAGTGGGTCTGCCCAGTACTTC. Protein sequence: CASSPSGSAQYF.

This clonotype was seen ten or more times. The chain is built from TRBV12-3 or TRBV12-4 and TRBJ2-3; D perhaps matches TRBD2 (7 bases). This CDR3 has 16 amino acids. Trimming pared 1 base from V and 5 bases from J, leaving 16 bases between. The CDR3 bases are TGTGCCAGCAGTTTAGAGGTGGGGGGGCGCGGAGATACGCAGTATTTT. It codes for CASSLEVGGRGDTQYF.

There are a few counts of this clonotype. The gene calls are TRBV11-1 and TRBJ2-2, with 9 bases identical to TRBD1. The CDR3 consists of 16 residues. V lost 5 bases and J lost 1; bases outside the gene matches: 5. CDR1 SGHAT and CDR2 FQDESV come from the germline V gene (reference sequence). CDR3 region: CASSRGQGMNTGELFF. DNA for the CDR3: TGTGCCAGCAGCAGGGGACAGGGCATGAACACCGGGGAGCTGTTTTTT.

The V gene is TRBV20-1, the J gene TRBJ1-2, with D unresolved. Germline V gene lookup returns CDR1 DFQATT and CDR2 SNEGSKA (reference sequence). This CDR3 is built from 11 residues. V lost 7 bases to trimming and J lost 7 bases, with 13 bases between them. CDR3 sequence: CSVNHPGGYTF. The CDR3 coding sequence is TGCAGTGTTAACCACCCGGGTGGCTACACCTTC.